Included here is one T cell receptor (beta chain) sequence, with context. What it recognizes is unknown. This entry belongs to a study of shared clonotypes between healthy human individuals. Naive CD8 cells lacked CD45RO, underwent positive selection for CCR7 and left out terminally differentiated effector memory CD45RA+ cells. The study enrolled healthy HIV-negative adults without recent acute infections or vaccinations as donors. The ends lost 5 bases at V and 3 bases at J; junction bases unmatched: 6. From germline, CDR1 is LNHDA and CDR2 SQIVND (reference sequence). The CDR3 extends over 15 amino acids. Study observations and caveats: Generation probabilities were higher for clonotypes shared across all four sorted-subset donors than for unshared ones. Between a handful of donors, naive CD4 clonotypes were shared at a level of about 5%.

Researchers ran the assay at a deep level. Some clones are missing from TCRdb's copy, which holds only in-frame ones; the method was immunoSEQ multiplex PCR. The sample carries some 2,000,000 clones, over 85% recorded once. The source of this sequence is a man aged 18 to 29 in good health. Sequences were obtained from naive CD8+ T cells sorted from blood. The chain recombines TRBV19 with TRBJ1-1; 10 positions agree with TRBD1. CDR3 sequence: CASSAPGTGDTEAFF. The CDR3 DNA follows: TGTGCCAGTAGTGCCCCCGGGACAGGGGACACTGAAGCTTTCTTT.